This record looks at one TCR beta chain sequence and its context. These data come from a study of human T cells and chemical hapten exposure. TCRdb redid the calling of the RACE reads with MiXCR, one entry per CDR3 protein. The sample includes roughly 100,000 distinct CDR3 sequences, approximately 12% seen only once; the top ten take 1.6%. This sample's time point: pre-sensitization, week 0. As for treatment: therapeutic diphenylcyclopropenone sensitization with weekly scalp DPC. Researchers sampled blood before each patch test went on. The CDR3 loop spans 16 amino acids. CDR1 and CDR2 from the germline V gene are KGHSH and LQKENI. V gave up 3 bases and J gave up 1 base, with 13 bases separating them.

V is TRBV18 and J is TRBJ1-5; D gene unclear. This receptor was obtained from a woman between 45 and 60 years old with alopecia areata. Some clones in this sample may be carry-over from other donors' samples. The input for sequencing was whole blood, taken in connection with sensitization to the hapten diphenylcyclopropenone (DPC). The CDR3 region is CASSPLGEGSNQPQHF. The CDR3 nucleotides read TGTGCCAGCTCACCCCTCGGGGAGGGCAGCAATCAGCCCCAGCATTTT.